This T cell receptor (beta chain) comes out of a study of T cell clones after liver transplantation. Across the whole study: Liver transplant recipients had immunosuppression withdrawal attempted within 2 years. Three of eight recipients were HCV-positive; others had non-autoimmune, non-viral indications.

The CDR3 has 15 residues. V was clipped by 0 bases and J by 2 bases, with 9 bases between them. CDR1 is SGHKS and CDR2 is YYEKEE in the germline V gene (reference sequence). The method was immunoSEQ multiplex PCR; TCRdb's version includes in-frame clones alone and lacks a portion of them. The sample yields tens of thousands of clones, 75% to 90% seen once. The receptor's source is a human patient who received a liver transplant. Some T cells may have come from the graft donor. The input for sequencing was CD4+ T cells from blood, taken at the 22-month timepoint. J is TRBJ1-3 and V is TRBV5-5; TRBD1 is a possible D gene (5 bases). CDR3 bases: TGTGCCAGCAGCTTGGCCGGGGGACCTGGAAACACCATATATTTT. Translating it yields CASSLAGGPGNTIYF.